The 20 T cell receptor beta chains reported below all come from one sample, sequenced in a study of glioma-infiltrating T cells after dendritic cell vaccination. Data came from immunoSEQ multiplex PCR; TCRdb stores just in-frame clones and leaves some out. The profile shows 30,000 to 40,000 clones, 82% of them singletons. The material was blood, obtained before dendritic cell vaccination. These receptors all stem from a human donor with glioblastoma.

This chain links TRBV6-5 with TRBJ2-7, with 7 positions matching TRBD1. Germline assignment: CDR1 MNHEY and CDR2 SVGAGI. Trimming took 8 bases from V and 1 from J; bases not matched to a gene: 5. CDR3 size: 13 residues. The CDR3 protein is CASSTGRSYEQYF. The CDR3, as DNA: TGTGCCAGCTCGACAGGGCGATCCTACGAGCAGTACTTC.

V gene TRBV14 combines with J gene TRBJ1-1; unclear D gene. Germline CDR1 reads SGHDN; CDR2 reads FVKESK. The CDR3 extends over 14 amino acids. V was pared by 3 bases and J by 5 bases, with 13 bases between. CDR3 region: CASSHLVGRTEAFF. In DNA, the CDR3 is TGTGCCAGCAGCCATTTGGTAGGGAGGACTGAAGCTTTCTTT.

This chain uses TRBV5-4 with TRBJ2-3, with TRBD2 matching over 10 bases. CDR1 is SGHNT and CDR2 is YYREEE in the germline V gene (reference sequence). The CDR3 length is 16 residues. V was clipped by 0 bases and J by 1 base; unmatched bases: 2. CDR3 protein: CASSLVGLAGTDTQYF. In nucleotides, the CDR3 is TGTGCCAGCAGCTTGGTAGGACTAGCGGGCACAGATACGCAGTATTTT.

This clone was observed a few times. The chain has TRBV30 and TRBJ1-5; 9 positions match TRBD1. J gave up 2 bases and V 1 base, and 9 bases lay outside the gene matches. This CDR3 comprises 17 residues. Germline CDR1 and CDR2: GTSNPN and SVGIG (reference sequence). The CDR3 reads CAWSGQGVSRGNQPQHF. CDR3 sequence (DNA): TGTGCCTGGAGTGGACAGGGGGTGAGTCGTGGCAATCAGCCCCAGCATTTT.

The rearrangement uses TRBV2 and TRBJ2-3, with TRBD2 matching 11 bases. CDR1 and CDR2 (germline): SNHLY, FYNNEI. Trimming removed 6 bases from V and 2 bases from J; junction bases left unmatched: 7. The CDR3 spans 16 residues. The CDR3 region has the DNA TGTGCCAGCAGGGGGGCTAGCGGGGGGTACACAGATACGCAGTATTTT. This codes for CASRGASGGYTDTQYF.

The chain joins TRBV6-1 to TRBJ2-5; D might be TRBD2 (6 bases). CDR3 length equals 16 residues. Per germline, CDR1 MNHNS and CDR2 SASEGT. Trimming stripped 4 bases from V and 1 base from J, with 16 bases between. CDR3 sequence (DNA): TGTGCCAGCAGTGGGAGGGGATCGGGTGGCCAAGAGACCCAGTACTTC. It specifies CASSGRGSGGQETQYF.

The CDR3 loop reads CASSRDRGREKLFF. The DNA of the CDR3 is TGTGCCAGCAGCCGCGACAGGGGGCGTGAAAAACTGTTTTTT. This sequence joins TRBV7-6 and TRBJ1-4; 10 bases are shared with TRBD1. V shed 5 bases, J shed 7 bases, and the junction held 4 bases outside the gene matches. Germline V CDR1 and CDR2: SGHVS, FNYEAQ. The CDR3 runs to 14 residues.

The chain recombines TRBV6-5 with TRBJ2-5; TRBD1 aligns across 7 bases. Germline V gene sequence: CDR1 MNHEY, CDR2 SVGAGI. The junction had 4 bases not matched to a gene; V was cut back by 7 bases and J by 2 bases. The CDR3 contains 13 residues. This CDR3 reads CASIQTGQETQYF. CDR3 DNA sequence: TGTGCCAGCATCCAGACAGGGCAAGAGACCCAGTACTTC.

The V and J genes are TRBV4-3 and TRBJ1-2; D might be TRBD1 (6 bases). CDR1 and CDR2 (germline): LGHNA, YSLEER. CDR3 length: 16 amino acids. Trimming took 4 bases from V and 9 from J, leaving 24 bases between them. The CDR3 loop is CASSRLEGGVLRSYTF. The CDR3 DNA reads as TGCGCCAGCAGCCGGCTCGAGGGGGGGGTGCTCCGGAGCTACACCTTC.

This chain connects TRBV7-2 to TRBJ2-3, with D perhaps matching TRBD1 (7 bases). V lost 1 base, J lost 1 base, and 15 bases lay in between. Germline V gene sequence: CDR1 SGHTA, CDR2 FQGNSA. The length of the CDR3 is 17 residues. Here the CDR3 DNA reads TGTGCCAGCAGCTTAGGCGTTGGGGGGACAGGCACAGATACGCAGTATTTT. Translated, it gives CASSLGVGGTGTDTQYF.

This chain links TRBV19 with TRBJ1-2; the D gene is possibly TRBD1 (5 bases). Trimming took 7 bases from V and 0 from J, leaving 12 bases between them. Germline values: CDR1 LNHDA, CDR2 SQIVND (reference sequence). This CDR3 has 14 residues. The CDR3: CASTQLGPNYGYTF. The CDR3 coding sequence is TGTGCCAGTACCCAACTGGGGCCTAACTATGGCTACACCTTC.

The V and J genes are TRBV2 and TRBJ2-5; 8 nucleotides agree with TRBD1. Judging by the DNA end, TRBJ2-7 fits better; the J call may be wrong. The CDR3 covers 11 residues. The germline gives CDR1 SNHLY, CDR2 FYNNEI. This CDR3 reads CATRGPYEQYF. In nucleotides, the CDR3 is TGTGCCACCAGGGGGCCCTACGAGCAGTACTTC.

This chain connects TRBV30 to TRBJ2-3; D call uncertain. The CDR3 runs to 19 residues. CDR1 GTSNPN and CDR2 SVGIG come from the germline V gene (reference sequence). Deletions cut 1 base from V and 1 base from J, with 24 bases between. The CDR3 spells CAWSGPLLVAVRGTDTQYF. Here the CDR3 DNA reads TGTGCCTGGAGTGGCCCCCTCCTCGTAGCAGTACGCGGCACAGATACGCAGTATTTT.

This chain uses TRBV9 with TRBJ2-1, with 10 bases lining up with TRBD1. The CDR3 extends over 17 amino acids. Per the germline V gene, CDR1 is SGDLS and CDR2 is YYNGEE. Trimming removed 4 bases from V and 4 bases from J; junction bases left unmatched: 11. The CDR3 spells CASSPRMGQGSYNEQFF. The CDR3, as DNA: TGTGCCAGCAGCCCCAGAATGGGACAGGGGTCTTACAATGAGCAGTTCTTC.

The genes are TRBV11-1 and TRBJ2-2; 7 bases agree with TRBD2. The V segment lost 8 bases and the J segment 0 bases; nucleotides outside the gene matches: 3. The CDR3 is 14 residues long. The germline V gene encodes CDR1 SGHAT and CDR2 FQDESV (reference sequence). The CDR3 loop is CASGGGANTGELFF. DNA for the CDR3: TGTGCCAGCGGCGGGGGAGCGAACACCGGGGAGCTGTTTTTT.

The chain links TRBV13 to TRBJ2-3, with 8 bases aligning to TRBD2. CDR1 is PRHDT, CDR2 FYEKMQ, per germline (reference sequence). The CDR3 extends over 14 amino acids. The V gene end was trimmed by 5 bases and the J gene end by 1 base; junction bases not matched to a gene: 2. CDR3 nucleotide sequence: TGTGCCAGCAGCCTGACTAGCGGCACAGATACGCAGTATTTT. It specifies CASSLTSGTDTQYF.

The V gene is TRBV11-1, the J gene TRBJ2-3, with a tentative D call TRBD1 (6 bases). Germline CDR1 reads SGHAT; CDR2 reads FQDESV (reference sequence). With 5 bases removed from V and 0 bases from J, the gap between germline ends came to 9 bases. The CDR3 loop spans 14 amino acids. The CDR3 DNA sequence: TGTGCCAGCAGCCTGGGACATAGCACAGATACGCAGTATTTT. Residues: CASSLGHSTDTQYF.

This sequence joins TRBV13 and TRBJ2-1; 10 nucleotides align to TRBD2. V lost 5 bases, J lost 4 bases, and 5 bases stayed unmatched. The CDR3 consists of 15 residues. Per the germline V gene, CDR1 is PRHDT and CDR2 is FYEKMQ (reference sequence). DNA of the CDR3: TGTGCCAGCAGCCTTAGCGGGGGGCGATACAATGAGCAGTTCTTC. This codes for CASSLSGGRYNEQFF. Based on the CDR3 plus reference TRBV13 and TRBJ2-1, the full variable domain is AAGVIQSPRHLIKEKRETATLKCYPIPRHDTVYWYQQGPGQDPQFLISFYEKMQSDKGSIPDRFSAQQFSDYHSELNMSSLELGDSALYFCASSLSGGRYNEQFFGPGTRLTVL.

The J gene is TRBJ2-7, the V gene TRBV4-1; TRBD1 is a possible D gene (6 bases). V lost 0 bases and J lost 0, with 12 bases in between. The length of the CDR3 is 16 residues. Germline V gene data show CDR1 as MGHRA and CDR2 as YSYEKL. CDR3 amino acids: CASSQDRPGDSYEQYF. Here the CDR3 DNA reads TGCGCCAGCAGCCAAGATCGGCCAGGGGACTCCTACGAGCAGTACTTC.

The V call is TRBV9, the J call TRBJ1-2; 11 nucleotides align to TRBD1. CDR1 and CDR2 (germline): SGDLS, YYNGEE. The length of the CDR3 is 15 residues. The ends lost 4 bases at V and 6 bases at J; junction bases unmatched: 8. This CDR3 is CASSLTGDRGDGYTF. Here the CDR3 DNA reads TGTGCCAGCAGCCTCACAGGGGACAGGGGGGATGGCTACACCTTC.